This T cell receptor (beta chain) was recorded in a study of shared clonotypes between healthy human individuals (dated by TCRdb to 2019 to 2021). Broadly, across the study: A couple of women and three men aged 18 to 49 years were included in the cohort. For each donor, CD4 naive and CD4 memory were each run on three plates, CD8 naive on two plates, and CD8 memory on one plate. To increase sequencing depth and limit assay-specific biases, TCR repertoire library preparation and sequencing were carried out by different laboratories using diverse techniques. Each donor's leukapheresis produced roughly between roughly 0.9 and 9 billion PBMCs. Blood TCR repertoires of five healthy adults were deeply sequenced to estimate repertoire size and the extent of clonotype sharing between individuals. Here is what the overall study found, with its caveats: Estimated clonotype richness was generally larger for naive than for memory subsets. Only blood was sampled, and tissue TCR repertoires likely differ from those in blood. Rarefaction of sorted-subset datasets indicated incomplete sequencing despite the large sequencing depth. When a few donors were compared, the shared fraction of clonotypes was about 5% for naive CD4, about 4% for naive CD8, roughly 2.5% for memory CD4, and 0.4% for memory CD8. Higher generation probabilities were observed for clonotypes shared by all four sorted-subset donors than for non-shared clonotypes. The small number of donors limited the genetic and exposure-history diversity represented. Pairwise subsampling indicated that sequencing depth was expected to affect the degree of clonotype sharing among donors.

Inclusive of the bounding cysteine and phenylalanine, the CDR3 is 15 residues long. Only the CDR3 DNA stays, 45 bases, in frame from base 1. CDR1 and CDR2, looked up from the germline V gene (reference sequence), are SGHNT and YYREEE. Here V drops 6 bases and J drops 5 bases, and the junction holds 11 bases not matched to any gene. Using the deep immunoSEQ assay, multiplex PCR amplified TCR CDR3 regions from genomic DNA. Genomic DNA extracted from each cell subset was distributed evenly over all wells of several immunoSEQ 96-well plates, and each plate served as one replicate. For sorted subsets, roughly 200 ng genomic DNA, equal to 30,000 or so T cell genomes, was loaded into each replicate PCR. Purified libraries were quantified with a Qubit 3.0 fluorometer, sized on a Bioanalyzer 2100, and re-quantified with the KAPA Library Quantification kit. A separate single-read 150-cycle Illumina NextSeq 550 flow cell was used to sequence each immunoSEQ 96-well plate. The original pipeline was this. Because the immunoSEQ output held only junctional sequences and lacked quality scores, the filtering could not match the filtering applied to full-length reads. Sequences were annotated with PyIR, a Python wrapper for IgBLAST v1.9, using IMGT germline references to assign V/J genes and CDR3. Reads with weak V/J assignments (E-value above 1e-6), missing CDR3, stop codons, out-of-frame junctions, or ambiguous translated residues were removed. V3J clonotypes were defined as sequences sharing the same inferred V gene, J gene, and CDR3 amino acid sequence. Percentage overlap between repertoires was computed as shared unique clonotypes divided by the size of the smaller repertoire. RTK rarefaction, the Chao1 estimator, and Recon v2.1 estimates of unobserved clonotypes were used to assess repertoire richness. Generation probabilities were computed with OLGA for all TCRbeta clonotypes obtained by the gDNA method from several donors. TCRdb took over this immuneACCESS table, retaining in-frame rearrangements with V and J assigned. Such tables are incomplete; in checked studies, under half of the missing clones stem from an unresolved V gene, and the remainder is unexplained. The D gene and trimming were derived from the DNA, and the V and J assignments and clone size from that table. This sample comprises roughly 1,800,000 clones, 85% to 95% of them detected only once. More than 0.95% of the sample comes from the top ten.

CD8 naive samples were obtained by positive selection for CCR7 among CD45RO-negative cells, yielding a CD45RA+CCR7+ population from which TemRA cells were excluded. Donors were healthy HIV-negative adults with no recently reported acute infections or vaccinations. Every donor was a Caucasian adult living in Nashville, Tennessee, USA. Blood was obtained by leukapheresis, after which PBMCs were separated by Ficoll-Histopaque density gradient centrifugation and cryopreserved in liquid nitrogen vapor phase. Analytical flow cytometry was used to check the purity and quantity of every magnetically sorted T cell population. From each sorted fraction, genomic DNA was isolated and quantified by UV absorbance on a Nanodrop 2000c. Notes on this clone: Its antigen is currently not known. The input lacks base qualities; no much larger clone sits a single base away.

Input material: naive CD8+ T cells sorted from blood. The sample's cell subset or site label is to be understood as: CD45RA+CCR7+. The clonotype was recovered from a man aged 18 to 35 in good health. The chain is encoded by TRBV5-4 joined to TRBJ1-1; 9 bases in the junction line up with TRBD1. The sequenced DNA: TGTGCCAGCACCTCACAGGGGGCGCAGCTAACTGAAGCTTTCTTT. It encodes CASTSQGAQLTEAFF.